The rows below give T cell receptor beta chains drawn from one sample of a study of T cells in Graves' hyperthyroidism and ophthalmopathy. TCRdb independently ran MiXCR on the multiplex PCR reads; one entry per CDR3 protein. The table has about 540,000 distinct CDR3 sequences, 40% to 55% seen once. Sequenced: peripheral blood or thyroid tissue (not recorded which). The receptor set was obtained from a young woman with Graves' hyperthyroidism. Both conserved end residues are part of each CDR3. The order of the fields is clone size, J gene, D gene, V gene, CDR3 protein, CDR3 DNA. A D gene is named only where the DNA matches it firmly. The size field is filled for only some rows; it gives once, few, many or a size class.

NA,TRBJ1-3,TRBD1,TRBV7-9,CASSLPDRAALGGNTIYF,TGTGCCAGCAGCCTACCGGACAGGGCGGCCCTCGGAGGAAACACCATATATTTT
many,TRBJ1-2,NA,TRBV4-3,CASSPAGAPLRGYTF,TGCGCCAGCAGCCCAGCCGGAGCACCTCTCAGGGGCTACACCTTC
few,TRBJ2-1,NA,TRBV2,CASSPARDEQFF,TGTGCCAGCAGTCCGGCAAGAGATGAGCAGTTCTTC
few,TRBJ2-7,NA,TRBV5-6,CASSSGHRRDEQYF,TGTGCCAGCAGCTCAGGCCACCGACGGGACGAGCAGTACTTC
many,TRBJ2-7,NA,TRBV5-6,CASSPLSANYEQYF,TGTGCCAGCAGCCCTTTGTCTGCGAACTACGAGCAGTACTTC
once,TRBJ1-2,NA,TRBV7-6,CASSDGLGGYTF,TGTGCCAGCAGCGACGGGTTGGGAGGCTACACCTTC
NA,TRBJ2-1,TRBD2,TRBV20-1,CSATAGGTNEQFF,TGCAGTGCTACAGCGGGAGGGACCAATGAGCAGTTCTTC
many,TRBJ2-5,NA,TRBV29-1,CSGEGGGEETQYF,TGCAGCGGGGAAGGGGGAGGGGAAGAGACCCAGTACTTC
many,TRBJ2-7,NA,TRBV15,CATSRTGYEQYF,TGTGCCACCAGCAGGACAGGCTACGAGCAGTACTTC
NA,TRBJ2-5,TRBD2,TRBV24-1,CATRPGGKETQYF,TGTGCCACCCGTCCGGGGGGGAAAGAGACCCAGTACTTC
few,TRBJ2-5,NA,TRBV18,CASSPPILRETQYF,TGTGCCAGCTCACCCCCCATCCTCCGGGAGACCCAGTACTTC
many,TRBJ1-5,NA,TRBV24-1,CATRGGPLSPQHF,TGTGCCACCAGGGGGGGGCCACTATCGCCCCAGCATTTT
many,TRBJ2-5,TRBD2,TRBV20-1,CSAREGHETQYF,TGCAGTGCTCGGGAGGGCCACGAGACCCAGTACTTC
NA,TRBJ1-1,TRBD1,TRBV6-1,CASTRGQLNTEAFF,TGTGCCAGCACCAGGGGACAGCTTAACACTGAAGCTTTCTTT
NA,TRBJ1-2,NA,TRBV2,CASRGLGNTF,TGTGCCAGCAGGGGGCTCGGAAACACCTTC
many,TRBJ1-2,NA,TRBV14,CASSQVKGTPSGYTF,TGTGCCAGCAGCCAAGTAAAGGGGACGCCATCGGGCTACACCTTC
many,TRBJ1-6,TRBD1,TRBV14,CASSRRDRGNYNSPLHF,TGTGCCAGCAGCAGGCGGGACAGGGGGAACTATAATTCACCCCTCCACTTT
few,TRBJ2-6,NA,TRBV6-2/TRBV6-3,CASSTSSGWGANVLTF,TGTGCCAGCAGTACCTCTTCAGGGTGGGGGGCCAACGTCCTGACTTTC
many,TRBJ1-2,NA,TRBV11-2,CASSTSIFPGYGYTF,TGTGCCAGCAGCACCTCAATTTTCCCGGGCTATGGCTACACCTTC
NA,TRBJ2-1,TRBD2,TRBV6-5,CASSYAGTSEIYGEQFF,TGTGCCAGCAGTTACGCCGGGACTAGCGAGATCTACGGGGAGCAGTTCTTC
NA,TRBJ2-7,NA,TRBV7-7,CASSQGAPEVAYEQYF,TGTGCCAGCAGCCAAGGGGCGCCTGAGGTCGCCTACGAGCAGTACTTC
NA,TRBJ2-7,NA,TRBV6-1,CASSDYTPSYEQYF,TGTGCCAGCAGTGATTATACCCCCTCCTACGAGCAGTACTTC
many,TRBJ1-6,NA,TRBV27,CASSSIDLGGDSPLHF,TGTGCCAGCAGTTCCATCGACTTAGGGGGTGATTCACCCCTCCACTTT
NA,TRBJ2-6,TRBD1,TRBV7-2,CASSRDRDDTEAF,TGTGCCAGCAGCCGGGACAGGGATGACACTGAAGCTTTC
few,TRBJ1-6,NA,TRBV30,CAWNIGTDNSPLHF,TGTGCCTGGAACATCGGGACTGATAATTCACCCCTCCACTTT
few,TRBJ2-1,TRBD2,TRBV24-1,CATSDTPGLAQDNEQFF,TGTGCCACCAGTGACACTCCGGGACTAGCGCAGGACAATGAGCAGTTCTTC
NA,TRBJ1-1,NA,TRBV29-1,CSVAPDPGTEAFF,TGCAGCGTTGCACCGGACCCGGGGACTGAAGCTTTCTTT
NA,TRBJ2-3,NA,TRBV2,CASGVGGDGTDTQYF,TGTGCCAGCGGGGTAGGGGGGGACGGCACAGATACGCAGTATTTT
NA,TRBJ2-7,NA,TRBV7-6,CASSHPHWGVYEQYF,TGTGCCAGCAGCCACCCCCATTGGGGAGTGTACGAGCAGTACTTC
many,TRBJ1-2,NA,TRBV11-2,CASSLSRAGYGYTF,TGTGCCAGCAGCTTATCCAGGGCCGGCTATGGCTACACCTTC
NA,TRBJ2-2,NA,TRBV5-1,CASSSSGTGNTGELFF,TGCGCCAGCAGCTCTAGTGGAACAGGGAACACCGGGGAGCTGTTTTTT
NA,TRBJ1-6,NA,TRBV4-3,CASSGRDPGAPLHF,TGCGCCAGCAGCGGCCGGGACCCCGGAGCGCCCCTCCACTTT
many,TRBJ2-5,NA,TRBV12-3/TRBV12-4,CASSPPPGKETQYF,TGTGCCAGCAGCCCCCCCCCAGGGAAAGAGACCCAGTACTTC
many,TRBJ2-5,TRBD1,TRBV6-1,CASIPGQGGETQYF,TGTGCCAGCATCCCGGGACAGGGTGGTGAGACCCAGTACTTC
NA,TRBJ1-1,NA,TRBV20-1,CSARETGPNTEAFF,TGCAGTGCTAGAGAAACCGGCCCGAACACTGAAGCTTTCTTT
NA,TRBJ2-7,TRBD2,TRBV4-1,CASSHRLSGGGLGEQYF,TGCGCCAGCAGCCACCGGCTTAGCGGCGGGGGTTTGGGCGAGCAGTACTTC
NA,TRBJ2-2,NA,TRBV12-3/TRBV12-4,CASSPPREVFF,TGTGCCAGCAGTCCGCCCAGGGAGGTGTTTTTT
NA,TRBJ2-7,NA,TRBV4-3,CASSQDGFSYGQNF,TGCGCCAGCAGCCAAGACGGTTTCTCCTACGGGCAGAACTTC
many,TRBJ1-6,NA,TRBV20-1,CSARFIEYSPLHF,TGCAGTGCTAGGTTTATAGAATATTCACCCCTCCACTTT
NA,TRBJ2-7,NA,TRBV27,CASTKQGAGEQYF,TGTGCCAGCACTAAACAGGGCGCCGGCGAGCAGTACTTC
many,TRBJ2-7,TRBD2,TRBV2,CASLLAAEQYF,TGTGCCAGCTTACTAGCGGCCGAGCAGTACTTC
NA,TRBJ1-2,NA,TRBV5-1,CASSGIEGYTF,TGCGCCAGCAGCGGAATCGAGGGCTACACCTTC
many,TRBJ2-2,TRBD2,TRBV20-1,CSARMGTSGWELFF,TGCAGTGCTAGAATGGGGACTAGCGGCTGGGAGCTGTTTTTT
NA,TRBJ1-4,TRBD1,TRBV5-1,CASSSDRPGQAPEKLFF,TGCGCCAGCAGCTCGGACCGACCGGGACAGGCTCCTGAAAAACTGTTTTTT
NA,TRBJ2-5,NA,TRBV15,CATSSPKETQYF,TGTGCCACCAGCAGCCCCAAGGAGACCCAGTACTTC
many,TRBJ2-7,TRBD2,TRBV4-1,CASSQVSGSGRGEQYF,TGCGCCAGCAGCCAAGTTAGCGGTAGCGGGAGGGGCGAGCAGTACTTC
few,TRBJ2-3,NA,TRBV4-1,CASSRGQPGFPTDTQYF,TGCGCCAGCAGCCGCGGACAGCCCGGCTTTCCCACAGATACGCAGTATTTT
many,TRBJ2-5,TRBD2,TRBV19,CASSLRLAGESETQYF,TGTGCCAGTAGTCTTCGACTAGCGGGAGAGTCTGAGACCCAGTACTTC
NA,TRBJ2-3,NA,TRBV19,CASTPGGRTDTQYF,TGTGCCAGTACCCCCGGGGGACGCACAGATACGCAGTATTTT